The source of this T cell receptor (beta chain) is a study of T cells after yellow fever vaccination. Study information: SMART-Seq v4 Ultra Low Input served to prepare low-cell-number fractions.

Study-level points and caveats: Re-detected after boosting: most primary clones, about 96% of CD4 and about 89% of CD8.

MiXCR was run by TCRdb on the 5' RACE reads, yielding one entry per CDR3 protein. The data contain about 210,000 distinct CDR3 sequences, roughly 6.3% of them singletons. In its sample, this clonotype was seen a few times. Its specificity is unknown. The sequencing used CD4+ T cells sorted from PBMCs, collected on the day of the yellow fever booster vaccination. This receptor was taken from a man younger than 45 who received the YFV17D yellow fever vaccine.

The CDR3 region is CASSPRLGLAGTTGELFF. The CDR3 bases are TGTGCCAGCTCACCCCGACTTGGACTAGCGGGGACAACCGGGGAGCTGTTTTTT. This chain joins TRBV18 and TRBJ2-2; 12 bases align to TRBD2. Trimming cost V 3 bases and J 5 bases; bases outside gene matches: 10. The CDR3 extends over 18 amino acids. CDR1 is KGHSH, CDR2 LQKENI, per germline.